The sequence of this T cell receptor beta chain was determined in a study of blood T cell repertoires in COVID-19. Looking at the study overall: Sites across the United States, Italy and Spain contributed samples from acute and convalescent COVID-19. The analysed material was cDNA or gDNA that came from T cells, B-cell-depleted T cells, or PBMCs.

Germline CDR1 is SGHRS and CDR2 is YFSETQ. The CDR3 is made up of 15 amino acids. Germline trimming cut 4 bases from V and 0 bases from J; bases unmatched to any gene: 4. Original data processing: Amplification of reference gene primers provided the estimated nucleated cell counts. Assay used: immunoSEQ multiplex PCR; TCRdb lists only in-frame clones, some missing. V and J calls and clone size are given by that table; D and trimming were obtained from the DNA. The sample lists about 230,000 clones, around 82% occurring once. This chain joins TRBV5-1 and TRBJ1-3; 7 bases match TRBD1. Sample: peripheral blood. This sequence was found in a man in his fifties with active or convalescent COVID-19. The chain's CDR3 is CASSPGQTSGNTIYF. For the CDR3, the DNA is TGCGCCAGCAGCCCGGGACAGACCTCTGGAAACACCATATATTTT.